The rows below give T cell receptor beta chains drawn from one sample of a study of siplizumab effects on memory and regulatory T cells. Assay: immunoSEQ multiplex PCR; the TCRdb copy retains only in-frame clones and omits some. The table lists over 60,000 clones, around 90% of them singletons. The sequencing input was CD8+ T cells sorted from blood. The receptors were gathered from a human donor in good health. CDR3s include the opening cysteine and the closing phenylalanine or tryptophan. The order of the fields is V gene, J gene, CDR3 protein.

v_gene: TRBV7-9
j_gene: TRBJ1-2
CDR3aa: CAGYRPYYGYTF

v_gene: TRBV7-2
j_gene: TRBJ1-5
CDR3aa: CASSLDLNQPQHF

v_gene: TRBV7-9
j_gene: TRBJ2-5
CDR3aa: CASSPRTAETQYF

v_gene: TRBV18
j_gene: TRBJ2-3
CDR3aa: CASSPEHGGDTDTQYF

v_gene: TRBV6-6
j_gene: TRBJ2-7
CDR3aa: CASSPDNYEQYF

v_gene: TRBV9
j_gene: TRBJ2-3
CDR3aa: CASSPTPSLGTDTQYF

v_gene: TRBV30
j_gene: TRBJ2-5
CDR3aa: CAWSAKTQYF

v_gene: TRBV5-5
j_gene: TRBJ1-1
CDR3aa: CASSLDLRTEAFF

v_gene: TRBV7-6
j_gene: TRBJ1-4
CDR3aa: CASRLGWGEKLFF

v_gene: TRBV6-5
j_gene: TRBJ2-5
CDR3aa: CASSYSNWETQYF

v_gene: TRBV4-2
j_gene: TRBJ2-1
CDR3aa: CASSPLSGPPPAYNEQFF

v_gene: TRBV7-9
j_gene: TRBJ1-4
CDR3aa: CASSPRGEKLFF

v_gene: TRBV9
j_gene: TRBJ1-3
CDR3aa: CASSPWDARNTIYF

v_gene: TRBV29-1
j_gene: TRBJ2-1
CDR3aa: CSVEGLAGVGLEQFF

v_gene: TRBV7-9
j_gene: TRBJ2-1
CDR3aa: CASSPTSRAYNEQFF

v_gene: TRBV18
j_gene: TRBJ2-1
CDR3aa: CASSPDNLLHEQFF

v_gene: TRBV5-6
j_gene: TRBJ2-6
CDR3aa: CASSLIRDSSIVLTF

v_gene: TRBV6-5
j_gene: TRBJ1-2
CDR3aa: CASSYYLGQGAGYTF

v_gene: TRBV7-2
j_gene: TRBJ2-7
CDR3aa: CASSIHGTGTYEQYF

v_gene: TRBV9
j_gene: TRBJ1-4
CDR3aa: CASSVGWGSNEKLFF

v_gene: TRBV7-9
j_gene: TRBJ2-7
CDR3aa: CASSPKDGTYEQYF

v_gene: TRBV19
j_gene: TRBJ2-7
CDR3aa: CASSIWGPSGNEQYF

v_gene: TRBV5-6
j_gene: TRBJ2-3
CDR3aa: CASSAYSPDTQYF

v_gene: TRBV7-3
j_gene: TRBJ2-7
CDR3aa: CASSPTGSGEQYF

v_gene: TRBV6-5
j_gene: TRBJ1-1
CDR3aa: CASSIQGIKLPEAFF

v_gene: TRBV4-1
j_gene: TRBJ2-3
CDR3aa: CASSQAVGQSTDTQYF